This T cell receptor beta chain came from a study of OX40 agonist ivuxolimab in advanced cancers. Germline V gene sequence: CDR1 SGHTA, CDR2 FQGNSA. The CDR3 spans 13 residues. With 2 bases removed from V and 4 bases from J, the gap between germline ends came to 8 bases. The data were produced by immunoSEQ multiplex PCR, yet TCRdb's version contains in-frame clones alone and is incomplete. The data show over 85,000 clones, about 92% seen once. This clone occurred once. The material sequenced was CD4+ or CD8+ T cells sorted from blood, taken in a trial of the OX40 agonist ivuxolimab. This chain connects TRBV7-2 to TRBJ1-2; D is perhaps TRBD1 (6 bases). The clonotype was recovered from an adult with an advanced solid tumor such as melanoma, head and neck, liver or kidney cancer. CDR3 sequence: CASSLTGPYGYTF. CDR3 DNA: TGTGCCAGCAGCTTAACAGGGCCCTATGGCTACACCTTC.